The TCR beta chain under discussion was sequenced for a study of T-cell memory formation after mild COVID-19. At the level of the study: TCR clusters mostly belonged to single donors. Study-level results: Whereas later expanders leaned CD4+, clones contracting day 15 to 85 showed a balanced CD4/CD8 makeup. Mainly CM and EM harbored the contracting CD4+ clones; mainly EMRA harbored the CD8+ ones.

TCRdb reanalysed the 5' RACE reads using MiXCR and keeps one entry per CDR3 protein. The repertoire holds 170,000 or so distinct CDR3 sequences, with about a fifth as singletons. V shed 4 bases, J shed 2 bases, and the junction held 13 bases outside the gene matches. The CDR3 runs 17 residues. Germline V gives CDR1 SGHRS, CDR2 YFSETQ. Of note for this clonotype: Its antigen is still unknown.

The sequencing sample was made of PBMCs or a T cell subset sorted from them (not recorded which). This receptor was identified in an adult woman who had mild COVID-19 (a few samples of this study predate the infection). Cell type and time point are not known. This rearrangement joins TRBV5-1 to TRBJ2-7; 9 bases match TRBD1. The CDR3 region has the DNA TGCGCCAGCAGCGCTGGGACAGGGCCCAGGGAAACCTACGAGCAGTACTTC. Translation: CASSAGTGPRETYEQYF.